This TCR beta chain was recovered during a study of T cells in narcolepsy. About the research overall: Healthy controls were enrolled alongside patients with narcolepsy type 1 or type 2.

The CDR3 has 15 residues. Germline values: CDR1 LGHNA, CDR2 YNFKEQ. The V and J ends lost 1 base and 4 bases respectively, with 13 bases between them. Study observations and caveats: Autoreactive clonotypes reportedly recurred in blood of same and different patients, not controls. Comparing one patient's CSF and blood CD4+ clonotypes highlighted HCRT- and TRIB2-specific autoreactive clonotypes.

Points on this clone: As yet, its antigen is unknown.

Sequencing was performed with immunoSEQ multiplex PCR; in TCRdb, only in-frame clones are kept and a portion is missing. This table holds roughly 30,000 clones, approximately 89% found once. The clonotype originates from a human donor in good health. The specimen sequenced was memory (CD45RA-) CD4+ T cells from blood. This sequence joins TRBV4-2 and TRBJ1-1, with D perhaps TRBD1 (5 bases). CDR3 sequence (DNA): TGTGCCAGCAGCCAAGGTGGGACCCTGAGCACTGAAGCTTTCTTT. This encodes CASSQGGTLSTEAFF.